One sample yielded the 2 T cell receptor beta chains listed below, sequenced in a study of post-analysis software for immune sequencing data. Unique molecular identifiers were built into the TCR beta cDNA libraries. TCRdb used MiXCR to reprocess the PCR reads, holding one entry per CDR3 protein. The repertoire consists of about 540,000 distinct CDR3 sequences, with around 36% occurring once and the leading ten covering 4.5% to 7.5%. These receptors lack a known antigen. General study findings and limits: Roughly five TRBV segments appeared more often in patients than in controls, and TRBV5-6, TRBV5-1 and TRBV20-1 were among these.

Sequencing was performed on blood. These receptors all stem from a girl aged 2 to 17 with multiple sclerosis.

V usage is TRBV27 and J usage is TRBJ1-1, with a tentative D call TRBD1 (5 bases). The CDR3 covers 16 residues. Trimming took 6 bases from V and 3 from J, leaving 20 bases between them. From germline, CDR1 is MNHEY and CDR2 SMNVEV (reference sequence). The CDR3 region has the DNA TGTGCCAGCAGCCACGGGACCCCAGCAGGATACACTGAAGCTTTCTTT. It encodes CASSHGTPAGYTEAFF.

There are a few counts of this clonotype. The CDR3 DNA sequence: TGCAGTGCTAGAGATCCCTGGGGACAGGGCAACACAGATACGCAGTATTTT. Translation: CSARDPWGQGNTDTQYF. The chain combines TRBV20-1 with TRBJ2-3, with TRBD1 matching 9 bases. CDR3 length: 17 amino acids. The V gene end was trimmed by 0 bases and the J gene end by 2 bases; junction bases not matched to a gene: 9. CDR1 DFQATT and CDR2 SNEGSKA come from the germline V gene (reference sequence).